This T cell receptor beta chain was sequenced during a study of T cell repertoires in breast cancer. Study-wide context: Samples were breast cancer tumors, lymph nodes and blood from patients, and control blood.

This clonotype counts as medium-sized. The antigen remains undetermined. Overall study findings and caveats: About 20 TCR pairs shared by seven or more tumors were possibly tumor-specific. Singleton TCRs were discarded and only part of each tumor was sampled.

During the second nested PCR, blocking oligonucleotides suppressed genes that were not paired. Each CDR3 protein gets one entry after TCRdb re-called the emulsion pairing reads with MiXCR. Here the sample spans tens of thousands of distinct CDR3 sequences, around 45% being singletons. CDR1 and CDR2 from the germline V gene are DFQATT and SNEGSKA (reference sequence). The CDR3 contains 15 residues. V dropped 5 bases and J dropped 0 bases, with 16 bases sitting between them. The expanded emulsion RT-PCR method captured paired alpha and beta chains from CD8+ T cells. Positively selected CD8+ T cells rested overnight with about 9.9 IU/mL IL-2 before emulsion RT-PCR.

The receptor's source is a pool of human donors with breast cancer or a healthy control (not recorded which). The V gene is TRBV20-1, the J gene TRBJ1-1; unclear D gene. The sequenced material came from CD8+ T cells. The CDR3 DNA reads as TGCAGTGCTCCGAGCGGATCAAGCATGAACACTGAAGCTTTCTTT. Protein product: CSAPSGSSMNTEAFF.